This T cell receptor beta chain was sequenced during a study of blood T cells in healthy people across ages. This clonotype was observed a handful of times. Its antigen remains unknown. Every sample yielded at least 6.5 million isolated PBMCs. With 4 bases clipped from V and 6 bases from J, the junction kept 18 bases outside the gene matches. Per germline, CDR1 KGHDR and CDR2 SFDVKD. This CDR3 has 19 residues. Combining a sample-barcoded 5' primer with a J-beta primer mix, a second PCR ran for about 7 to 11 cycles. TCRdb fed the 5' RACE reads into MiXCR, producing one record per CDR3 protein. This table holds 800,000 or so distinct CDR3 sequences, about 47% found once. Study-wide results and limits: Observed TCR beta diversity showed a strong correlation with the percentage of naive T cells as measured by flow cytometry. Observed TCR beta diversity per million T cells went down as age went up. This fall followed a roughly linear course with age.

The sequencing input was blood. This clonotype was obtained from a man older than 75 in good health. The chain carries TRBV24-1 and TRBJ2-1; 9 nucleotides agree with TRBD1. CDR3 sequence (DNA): TGTGCCACCAGTGACATGAGCCCGGACAGGGGCCGAGCGGGCAATGAGCAGTTCTTC. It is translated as CATSDMSPDRGRAGNEQFF.